The 29 T cell receptor beta chains given below trace back to one sample, sequenced in a study of T cell repertoires in cytomegalovirus infection. One entry per CDR3 protein results from TCRdb running MiXCR on the reads. The repertoire has 450,000 to 550,000 distinct CDR3 sequences, 16% of them found once; the top ten carry under 30%. Sequences were obtained from CD8+ T cells from PBMCs. The receptors come from a human donor in good health (CMV status not recorded). Some clones in this sample may be carry-over from other donors' samples.

The V gene is TRBV3-1, the J gene TRBJ2-5, with D uncertain. CDR3 length equals 14 residues. Deletions cut 0 bases from V and 2 bases from J, with 7 bases between. The germline V gene has CDR1 LGHDT and CDR2 YNNKEL (reference sequence). CDR3 region: CASSQEASQETQYF. CDR3 coding DNA: TGTGCCAGCAGCCAAGAGGCTAGTCAAGAGACCCAGTACTTC.

This clonotype appeared many times. The gene calls are TRBV12-3 or TRBV12-4 and TRBJ2-3; 7 positions agree with TRBD1. With V trimmed by 6 bases and J by 2 bases, 11 bases remained unmatched. The CDR3 contains 16 residues. The CDR3 coding sequence is TGTGCCAGCAGCCCTGGGACAGCCGGGGACACAGATACGCAGTATTTT. Translation gives CASSPGTAGDTDTQYF.

This clonotype showed up just a few times. The CDR3 DNA follows: TGTGCCAGCGAGGACAGGGATGAAGAAAAACTGTTTTTT. Translating it yields CASEDRDEEKLFF. V is TRBV7-9 and J is TRBJ1-4, with 8 bases matching TRBD1. In germline, CDR1 is SEHNR, CDR2 FQNEAQ (reference sequence). This CDR3 contains 13 residues. V shed 8 bases and J 8 bases; nucleotides not matched to a gene: 7.

V and J are TRBV5-1 and TRBJ2-7, with TRBD1 identical over 9 bases. Germline CDR1 is SGHRS and CDR2 is YFSETQ. Trimming at V came to 3 bases and at J to 1 base, leaving 20 bases not matched to a gene. The CDR3 length is 20 residues. The CDR3 protein is CASSSKIQGARREPSYEQYF. For the CDR3, the DNA is TGCGCCAGCAGCTCGAAGATACAGGGGGCGCGGAGGGAGCCTTCCTACGAGCAGTACTTC.

This rearrangement joins TRBV4-1 to TRBJ2-1; 7 nucleotides align to TRBD1. The CDR3 extends over 13 amino acids. V was clipped by 3 bases and J by 7 bases; unmatched bases: 3. The germline gives CDR1 MGHRA, CDR2 YSYEKL. The CDR3 loop is CASSQTQGNEQFF. CDR3 nucleotides: TGCGCCAGCAGCCAGACACAGGGGAATGAGCAGTTCTTC.

The chain carries TRBV6-2 or TRBV6-3 and TRBJ1-1; TRBD1 aligns across 8 bases. V gave up 2 bases and J gave up 5 bases; unmatched junction bases: 7. Germline-derived CDR1 and CDR2 are MNHEY and SVGEGT. CDR3 length equals 15 residues. CDR3 sequence (DNA): TGTGCCAGCAGTTACGCTCCTACAGGGGGGACTGAAGCTTTCTTT. Encoded protein: CASSYAPTGGTEAFF.

This clonotype showed up many times. The V and J genes are TRBV7-8 and TRBJ2-7; D is possibly TRBD2 (6 bases). This CDR3 comprises 15 residues. CDR1 is SGHVS, CDR2 FQNEAQ, per germline. V lost 1 base and J lost 0, with 10 bases in between. CDR3 in amino acids: CASSLVAGRSYEQYF. Written as DNA, the CDR3 is TGTGCCAGCAGCTTAGTGGCGGGGCGCTCCTACGAGCAGTACTTC.

The rearrangement uses TRBV20-1 and TRBJ2-1, with TRBD2 as a possible D gene (6 bases). The CDR3 contains 16 residues. Between the trimmed V and J ends, which lost 0 bases and 0 bases, there was a span of 12 bases. CDR1 is DFQATT, CDR2 SNEGSKA, per germline (reference sequence). The CDR3 coding sequence is TGCAGTGCTAGAGACTGGGCGGGACCCTCCTACAATGAGCAGTTCTTC. The encoded protein is CSARDWAGPSYNEQFF.

This rearrangement joins TRBV11-2 to TRBJ2-7; TRBD2 aligns across 11 bases. CDR1 is SGHAT and CDR2 is FQNNGV in the germline V gene. The CDR3 covers 14 residues. Trimming took 5 bases from V and 5 from J; bases not matched to a gene: 5. This chain's CDR3 is CASSVLAGVDEQYF. CDR3 sequence (DNA): TGTGCCAGCAGCGTACTAGCGGGGGTGGACGAGCAGTACTTC. Full variable domain (rest looked up from reference TRBV11-2 and TRBJ2-7): EAGVAQSPRYKIIEKRQSVAFWCNPISGHATLYWYQQILGQGPKLLIQFQNNGVVDDSQLPKDRFSAERLKGVDSTLKIQPAKLEDSAVYLCASSVLAGVDEQYFGPGTRLTVT.

This clonotype was found a few times. The chain recombines TRBV6-1 with TRBJ2-7, with D tentatively TRBD1 (6 bases). Per germline, CDR1 MNHNS and CDR2 SASEGT. The CDR3 consists of 13 residues. Trimming took off 3 bases at V and 5 bases at J, with 11 bases between the two ends. CDR3 coding DNA: TGTGCCAGCAGTGAGGGGGCTCGCGACGAGCAGTACTTC. The encoded protein is CASSEGARDEQYF.

The gene calls are TRBV30 and TRBJ2-7; D is unresolved. From germline, CDR1 is GTSNPN and CDR2 SVGIG (reference sequence). This CDR3 is 13 amino acids long. Trimming took off 1 base at V and 0 bases at J, with 7 bases between the two ends. CDR3 residues: CAWSGGSSYEQYF. The DNA of the CDR3 is TGTGCCTGGAGTGGCGGCTCCTCCTACGAGCAGTACTTC.

At least ten counts were recorded for this clonotype. This chain connects TRBV6-1 to TRBJ2-5, with D hard to call. The germline V and J ends were trimmed by 4 bases and 4 bases, with 10 bases remaining between them. In germline, CDR1 is MNHNS, CDR2 SASEGT. The CDR3 is 13 amino acids. This CDR3 reads CASSGRLRETQYF. The DNA for the CDR3 is TGTGCCAGCAGTGGACGGCTAAGAGAGACCCAGTACTTC.

This clonotype has a single count. The chain uses TRBV27 and TRBJ2-1; 9 bases line up with TRBD1. Germline assignment: CDR1 MNHEY and CDR2 SMNVEV (reference sequence). V trimming: 7 bases; J trimming: 8 bases; junction bases outside the gene matches: 9. This CDR3 is 14 amino acids long. The CDR3 DNA is TGTGCCAGCAAGGCGGACAGGGGATTTGATGAGCAGTTCTTC. Translated, it gives CASKADRGFDEQFF.

This clonotype was detected ten times or more. The chain has TRBV7-8 and TRBJ2-7; 13 nucleotides match TRBD2. The CDR3 is made up of 17 amino acids. Germline V gene data show CDR1 as SGHVS and CDR2 as FQNEAQ. The V segment lost 4 bases and the J segment 4 bases; nucleotides outside the gene matches: 10. CDR3 loop: CASSSGLAGTIGYEQYF. CDR3 in DNA: TGTGCCAGCAGCTCGGGACTAGCGGGAACTATTGGGTACGAGCAGTACTTC. The full variable domain, in which reference TRBV7-8 and TRBJ2-7 provide the parts outside the CDR3, is GAGVSQSPRYKVAKRGQDVALRCDPISGHVSLFWYQQALGQGPEFLTYFQNEAQLDKSGLPSDRFFAERPEGSVSTLKIQRTQQEDSAVYLCASSSGLAGTIGYEQYFGPGTRLTVT.

This clonotype was detected ten times or more. In nucleotides, the CDR3 is TGTGCCAGCAGCTATACTAGCGGGGACAATGAGCAGTTCTTC. Its translation: CASSYTSGDNEQFF. The rearrangement joins TRBV7-8 to TRBJ2-1, with 10 bases lining up with TRBD2. This CDR3 region has 14 residues. V shed 4 bases and J 5 bases; nucleotides not matched to a gene: 2. Germline CDR1 and CDR2: SGHVS and FQNEAQ. The variable domain in full, with the rest retrieved from reference TRBV7-8 and TRBJ2-1, is GAGVSQSPRYKVAKRGQDVALRCDPISGHVSLFWYQQALGQGPEFLTYFQNEAQLDKSGLPSDRFFAERPEGSVSTLKIQRTQQEDSAVYLCASSYTSGDNEQFFGPGTRLTVL.

The chain carries TRBV27 and TRBJ2-3; 9 bases are shared with TRBD1. The germline V gene encodes CDR1 MNHEY and CDR2 SMNVEV (reference sequence). This CDR3 has 16 amino acids. Trimming cost V 5 bases and J 1 base; bases outside gene matches: 7. CDR3 sequence reads: CASSAQGQGGTDTQYF. As DNA, the CDR3 is TGTGCCAGCAGTGCCCAGGGACAGGGAGGCACAGATACGCAGTATTTT.

This clonotype showed up just a few times. This chain joins TRBV25-1 and TRBJ2-1, with TRBD2 matching over 7 bases. Losses at the gene ends were 8 bases for V and 4 bases for J; bases not matched to a gene: 8. The length of the CDR3 is 14 residues. Looked up from germline, CDR1 is MGHDK and CDR2 is SYGVNS. The CDR3 bases are TGTGCCAGCTTCGGCGGGGGTATGTACAATGAGCAGTTCTTC. It specifies CASFGGGMYNEQFF. The full variable domain, completed using reference TRBV25-1 and TRBJ2-1, is EADIYQTPRYLVIGTGKKITLECSQTMGHDKMYWYQQDPGMELHLIHYSYGVNSTEKGDLSSESTVSRIRTEHFPLTLESARPSHTSQYLCASFGGGMYNEQFFGPGTRLTVL.

This clonotype came up many times. V and J are TRBV27 and TRBJ2-2; D gene ambiguous. This CDR3 comprises 15 residues. The V end lost 2 bases, the J end lost 1 base, and 8 bases lay between the germline ends. CDR1 and CDR2 (germline): MNHEY, SMNVEV (reference sequence). CDR3 in DNA: TGTGCCAGCAGTTTAAGACCCATGAACACCGGGGAGCTGTTTTTT. Translating gives CASSLRPMNTGELFF.

This clonotype occurred many times. The V and J genes are TRBV28 and TRBJ1-5; 9 nucleotides match TRBD1. The germline CDR1 and CDR2 sequences are MDHEN and SYDVKM. V lost 6 bases and J lost 5; bases outside the gene matches: 17. This CDR3 has 18 amino acids. CDR3 DNA: TGTGCCAGCAGCCTTGAGGGACAGGGAGGAAGGGGAGATCAGCCCCAGCATTTT. It encodes CASSLEGQGGRGDQPQHF.

The table lists this clonotype with many counts. This chain uses TRBV19 with TRBJ1-2; D unclear. Trimming took off 3 bases at V and 7 bases at J, with 24 bases between the two ends. The germline V gene has CDR1 LNHDA and CDR2 SQIVND (reference sequence). The CDR3 contains 17 residues. The DNA of the CDR3 is TGTGCCAGTAGTATGGGAATTCGTTGTCTTTTATGCGGTGGCTACACCTTC. Translating it yields CASSMGIRCLLCGGYTF.

V usage is TRBV27 and J usage is TRBJ1-4, with D possibly being TRBD1 (6 bases). The V and J ends lost 8 bases and 5 bases respectively, with 21 bases between them. CDR3 size: 16 residues. Germline V lookup: CDR1 MNHEY, CDR2 SMNVEV (reference sequence). In DNA form, the CDR3 reads TGTGCCAGCGGACGAAAGACGGACAGCATCAATGAAAAACTGTTTTTT. Translation gives CASGRKTDSINEKLFF. The complete variable domain, with remaining parts taken from reference TRBV27 and TRBJ1-4, reads EAQVTQNPRYLITVTGKKLTVTCSQNMNHEYMSWYRQDPGLGLRQIYYSMNVEVTDKGDVPEGYKVSRKEKRNFPLILESPSPNQTSLYFCASGRKTDSINEKLFFGSGTQLSVL.

In its sample, this clonotype was seen many times. This chain joins TRBV7-3 and TRBJ2-1; TRBD2 agrees at 7 bases. V lost 0 bases and J lost 7; bases outside the gene matches: 3. The V gene's germline CDR1 is SGHTA and CDR2 FQGTGA. This CDR3 comprises 14 residues. The CDR3 protein is CASSLTGTTNEQFF. As DNA, the CDR3 is TGTGCCAGCAGCTTAACCGGGACTACTAATGAGCAGTTCTTC.

The chain carries TRBV7-9 and TRBJ1-1, with D tentatively TRBD1 (6 bases). Trimming left V 7 bases short and J 4 bases short, with 13 bases between. The germline gives CDR1 SEHNR, CDR2 FQNEAQ (reference sequence). This CDR3 is 13 amino acids long. Here the CDR3 reads CASTSQGSTEAFF. CDR3 nucleotide sequence: TGTGCCAGCACCTCGCAGGGGAGCACTGAAGCTTTCTTT.

This clonotype was observed a handful of times. The V gene is TRBV11-2, the J gene TRBJ2-2; D unclear. The CDR3 covers 15 residues. V lost 2 bases and J lost 4, with 11 bases in between. Per the germline V gene, CDR1 is SGHAT and CDR2 is FQNNGV. CDR3 sequence: CASSLRRRATGELFF. CDR3 DNA sequence: TGTGCCAGCAGCTTACGTCGACGGGCCACCGGGGAGCTGTTTTTT.

The chain combines TRBV27 with TRBJ2-5, with a possible D match to TRBD1 (6 bases). CDR1 MNHEY and CDR2 SMNVEV come from the germline V gene (reference sequence). The V end lost 5 bases, the J end lost 0 bases, and 13 bases lay between the germline ends. The CDR3 runs to 15 residues. The CDR3 here is CASSPYRGNQETQYF. CDR3 nucleotide sequence: TGTGCCAGCAGTCCGTATAGGGGGAACCAAGAGACCCAGTACTTC.

V usage is TRBV4-2 and J usage is TRBJ2-7; either TRBD1 or TRBD2 may fit D (7 bases each). V lost 5 bases and J 7 bases, leaving 21 bases between the germline ends. Germline CDR1 LGHNA, CDR2 YNFKEQ. The length of the CDR3 is 15 residues. Written as DNA, the CDR3 is TGTGCCAGCAGCTCCCGCGGGCAGGGGGGGAAAGAGCAGTACTTC. This encodes CASSSRGQGGKEQYF.

This chain connects TRBV28 to TRBJ2-1; 14 bases map to TRBD2. The CDR3 is 17 amino acids. CDR1 is MDHEN and CDR2 is SYDVKM in the germline V gene. Trimming at V came to 6 bases and at J to 6 bases, leaving 10 bases not matched to a gene. CDR3 DNA sequence: TGTGCCAGCAGCCCAAGGACTAGCGGGAGGTCAGGCAATGAGCAGTTCTTC. This gives the protein CASSPRTSGRSGNEQFF.

This clonotype occurred many times. This chain joins TRBV29-1 and TRBJ2-1; 7 bases match TRBD2. Germline CDR1 and CDR2: SQVTM and ANQGSEA. J was trimmed by 7 bases and V by 0 bases; bases with no gene match: 6. CDR3 size: 14 residues. The DNA of the CDR3 is TGCAGCGTTGAAGATTTAAGGGAGGGGAATGAGCAGTTCTTC. It is translated as CSVEDLREGNEQFF.

This clonotype occurred a few times. J is TRBJ2-1 and V is TRBV6-5; 9 bases are shared with TRBD1. V dropped 4 bases and J dropped 0; count of bases not matched to a gene: 4. Germline CDR1 is MNHEY and CDR2 is SVGAGI. The CDR3 totals 16 residues. The chain's CDR3 is CASSSGTGYSYNEQFF. The CDR3 DNA reads as TGTGCCAGCAGTTCCGGGACAGGGTACTCCTACAATGAGCAGTTCTTC.